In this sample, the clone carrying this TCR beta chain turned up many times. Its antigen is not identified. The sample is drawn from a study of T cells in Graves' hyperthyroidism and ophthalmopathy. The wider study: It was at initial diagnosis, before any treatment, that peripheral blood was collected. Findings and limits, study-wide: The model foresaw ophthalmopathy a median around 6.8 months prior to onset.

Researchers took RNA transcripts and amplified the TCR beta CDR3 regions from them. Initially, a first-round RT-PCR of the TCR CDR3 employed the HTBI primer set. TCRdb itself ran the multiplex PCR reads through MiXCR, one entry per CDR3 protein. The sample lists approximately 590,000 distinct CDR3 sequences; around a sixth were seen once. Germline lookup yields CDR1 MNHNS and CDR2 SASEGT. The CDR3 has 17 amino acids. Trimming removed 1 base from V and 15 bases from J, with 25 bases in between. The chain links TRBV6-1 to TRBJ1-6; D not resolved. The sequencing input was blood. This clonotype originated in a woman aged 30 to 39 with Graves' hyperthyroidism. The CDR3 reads CASSEEAADWADGGLHF. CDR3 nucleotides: TGTGCCAGCAGTGAAGAGGCGGCGGATTGGGCAGACGGCGGCCTCCACTTT.